A selection of T cell receptor beta chains follows, all from one sample in a study of T cell changes during pregnancy in multiple sclerosis. Only in-frame clones appear in the TCRdb table, and some are missing; sequencing was by immunoSEQ multiplex PCR. Among some 99,000 clones, 80% to 95% were seen once, and the ten largest hold 0.99%. The material sequenced was peripheral blood, taken after pregnancy. These receptors were collected from a female donor with multiple sclerosis, enrolled in a pregnancy study. CDR3s include the opening cysteine and the closing phenylalanine or tryptophan. Fields, in order: V gene, D gene, clone size, J gene, CDR3 DNA, CDR3 protein. A D gene is named only where the DNA matches it firmly. The size of a clone is reported for some rows only, either as once, few or many, or as a class for expanded clones.

V gene: TRBV6-1; D gene: -; clone size: few; J gene: TRBJ1-1; CDR3 DNA: TGTGCCAGCAGTGGAGGCACGAACACTGAAGCTTTCTTT; CDR3 protein: CASSGGTNTEAFF
V gene: TRBV28; D gene: -; clone size: -; J gene: TRBJ1-2; CDR3 DNA: TGTGCCAGCAGTTCCTTCGGGACTTTTAACTATGGCTACACCTTC; CDR3 protein: CASSSFGTFNYGYTF
V gene: TRBV6-5; D gene: TRBD2; clone size: -; J gene: TRBJ2-7; CDR3 DNA: TGTGCCAGCAAGGCTAGCGGGATGGGTGAGCAGTACTTC; CDR3 protein: CASKASGMGEQYF
V gene: TRBV7-2; D gene: -; clone size: -; J gene: TRBJ1-1; CDR3 DNA: TGTGCCAGCAGCTTTGGCACCCGAAACACTGAAGCTTTCTTT; CDR3 protein: CASSFGTRNTEAFF
V gene: TRBV6-1; D gene: TRBD1; clone size: -; J gene: TRBJ1-1; CDR3 DNA: TGTGCCAGCAGTGAGTGGCAAGGGGGCGGGAACACTGAAGCTTTCTTT; CDR3 protein: CASSEWQGGGNTEAFF
V gene: TRBV5-5; D gene: TRBD1; clone size: -; J gene: TRBJ2-2; CDR3 DNA: TGTGCCAGCAGGGGGACAGGGCCCCGGGAGCTGTTTTTT; CDR3 protein: CASRGTGPRELFF
V gene: TRBV10-3; D gene: -; clone size: -; J gene: TRBJ2-7; CDR3 DNA: TGTGCCATCGAGGACAGTAGCTCCTACGAGCAGTACTTC; CDR3 protein: CAIEDSSSYEQYF
V gene: TRBV11-2; D gene: -; clone size: -; J gene: TRBJ2-7; CDR3 DNA: TGTGCCAGCAGCTTAGAAACCCTCATTCAGGTCTCCTACGAGCAGTACTTC; CDR3 protein: CASSLETLIQVSYEQYF
V gene: TRBV10-1; D gene: TRBD2; clone size: -; J gene: TRBJ2-7; CDR3 DNA: TGCGCCAGCGCCTCCGGGACTAGCGACCTTAGCGAGCAGTACTTC; CDR3 protein: CASASGTSDLSEQYF
V gene: TRBV14; D gene: TRBD1; clone size: -; J gene: TRBJ1-2; CDR3 DNA: TGTGCCAGCAGCCGCTTGCCGATAGACAGGGGCCTAAAAGGCTACACCTTC; CDR3 protein: CASSRLPIDRGLKGYTF
V gene: TRBV5-6; D gene: TRBD1; clone size: -; J gene: TRBJ2-3; CDR3 DNA: TGTGCCAGCAGCTTAGTGCGAGGGACAGGGTATGCAGATACGCAGTATTTT; CDR3 protein: CASSLVRGTGYADTQYF
V gene: TRBV14; D gene: TRBD2; clone size: -; J gene: TRBJ2-2; CDR3 DNA: TGTGCCAGCAGCTGGCGGCAACTAGCGGGAGGTACCGGGGAGCTGTTTTTT; CDR3 protein: CASSWRQLAGGTGELFF
V gene: TRBV5-4; D gene: -; clone size: -; J gene: TRBJ1-1; CDR3 DNA: TGTGCCAGCGCCCCTTGGGACTCCGCTAACACTGAAGCTTTCTTT; CDR3 protein: CASAPWDSANTEAFF
V gene: TRBV28; D gene: -; clone size: -; J gene: TRBJ1-1; CDR3 DNA: TGTGCCAGCACCTCTAATTTGAACACTGAAGCTTTCTTT; CDR3 protein: CASTSNLNTEAFF
V gene: TRBV7-2; D gene: TRBD1; clone size: -; J gene: TRBJ2-7; CDR3 DNA: TGTGCCAGCAGCTCCCCTGCTGGGACAGTGTACTACGAGCAGTACTTC; CDR3 protein: CASSSPAGTVYYEQYF
V gene: TRBV7-2; D gene: -; clone size: -; J gene: TRBJ1-3; CDR3 DNA: TGTGCCAGCAGCTTAGCCTTTAGATCTGGAAACACCATATATTTT; CDR3 protein: CASSLAFRSGNTIYF
V gene: TRBV9; D gene: -; clone size: -; J gene: TRBJ1-5; CDR3 DNA: TGTGCCAGCAGCGTAGGCTCGGGCAATCAGCCCCAGCATTTT; CDR3 protein: CASSVGSGNQPQHF
V gene: TRBV4-1; D gene: TRBD2; clone size: -; J gene: TRBJ2-7; CDR3 DNA: TGCGCCAGCAGCCTCAGCGGGGGACGCGAGCAGTACTTC; CDR3 protein: CASSLSGGREQYF
V gene: TRBV18; D gene: -; clone size: -; J gene: TRBJ1-1; CDR3 DNA: TGTGCCAGCTCACCCGACACAGGTACTGAAGCTTTCTTT; CDR3 protein: CASSPDTGTEAFF
V gene: TRBV28; D gene: TRBD1; clone size: -; J gene: TRBJ1-4; CDR3 DNA: TGTGCCATCAGTGACAGGGTGCGAGAAAAACTGTTTTTT; CDR3 protein: CAISDRVREKLFF
V gene: TRBV19; D gene: TRBD1; clone size: -; J gene: TRBJ1-5; CDR3 DNA: TGTGCCGGGGGGACAGGGTCTCAGCCCCAGCATTTT; CDR3 protein: CAGGTGSQPQHF
V gene: TRBV7-9; D gene: -; clone size: -; J gene: TRBJ1-2; CDR3 DNA: TGTGCCAGCAGCCCCGTTCAGGGAAACTATGGCTACACCTTC; CDR3 protein: CASSPVQGNYGYTF
V gene: TRBV10-3; D gene: -; clone size: -; J gene: TRBJ2-3; CDR3 DNA: TGTGCCATCAGTGAGTTTGCGGACTACACAGATACGCAGTATTTT; CDR3 protein: CAISEFADYTDTQYF
V gene: TRBV30; D gene: -; clone size: -; J gene: TRBJ2-7; CDR3 DNA: TGTGCCTGGAGCGCGGGGCCCCACTACGAGCAGTACTTC; CDR3 protein: CAWSAGPHYEQYF
V gene: TRBV7-6; D gene: TRBD2; clone size: -; J gene: TRBJ2-3; CDR3 DNA: TGTGCCAGCAGCCTACTAGCGGGCGTGGGAGATACGCAGTATTTT; CDR3 protein: CASSLLAGVGDTQYF
V gene: TRBV19; D gene: TRBD1; clone size: -; J gene: TRBJ1-1; CDR3 DNA: TGTGCCACCGGACAGGGGATGAACACTGAAGCTTTCTTT; CDR3 protein: CATGQGMNTEAFF
V gene: TRBV6-1; D gene: -; clone size: -; J gene: TRBJ1-4; CDR3 DNA: TGTGCCAGCGGAGGGAGGGTCAATGAAAAACTGTTTTTT; CDR3 protein: CASGGRVNEKLFF
V gene: TRBV9; D gene: TRBD1; clone size: -; J gene: TRBJ1-2; CDR3 DNA: TGTGCCAGCAGCGTAGGGGACAGCTTTTATGGCTACACCTTC; CDR3 protein: CASSVGDSFYGYTF
V gene: TRBV7-8; D gene: -; clone size: -; J gene: TRBJ1-1; CDR3 DNA: TGTGCCAGCAGCTTATTCGGCCGGGAAGGGGAAGCTTTCTTT; CDR3 protein: CASSLFGREGEAFF
V gene: TRBV28; D gene: -; clone size: -; J gene: TRBJ2-7; CDR3 DNA: TGTGCCAGCAGTTTAGTACAGGCCTACGAGCAGTACTTC; CDR3 protein: CASSLVQAYEQYF
V gene: TRBV4-1; D gene: TRBD2; clone size: -; J gene: TRBJ2-7; CDR3 DNA: TGCGCCAGCAGCCAAGATCCCCTTGGGGGGGACGAGCAGTACTTC; CDR3 protein: CASSQDPLGGDEQYF
V gene: TRBV7-9; D gene: TRBD1; clone size: -; J gene: TRBJ1-1; CDR3 DNA: TGTGCCAGCAGCTACCGGGACAGGGGCCAACCTGAAGCTTTCTTT; CDR3 protein: CASSYRDRGQPEAFF
V gene: TRBV27; D gene: -; clone size: -; J gene: TRBJ1-1; CDR3 DNA: TGTGCCAGCAGTGTCAGGTTTAGTACTGAAGCTTTCTTT; CDR3 protein: CASSVRFSTEAFF
V gene: TRBV13; D gene: -; clone size: -; J gene: TRBJ2-5; CDR3 DNA: TGTGCCAGCAGCCCCCGGGACTCTAGAAGGGAGACCCAGTACTTC; CDR3 protein: CASSPRDSRRETQYF
V gene: TRBV5-1; D gene: -; clone size: once; J gene: TRBJ2-7; CDR3 DNA: TGCGCCAGCAGCTTGGACAGAACCTACGAGCAGTACTTC; CDR3 protein: CASSLDRTYEQYF
V gene: TRBV6-5; D gene: TRBD2; clone size: once; J gene: TRBJ2-7; CDR3 DNA: TGTGCCAGCAGTTTAGGCGGGAGGGCCAACGAGCAGTACTTC; CDR3 protein: CASSLGGRANEQYF
V gene: TRBV19; D gene: -; clone size: few; J gene: TRBJ2-7; CDR3 DNA: TGTGCCAGTAGTATCAGGGTCTCCTACGAGCAGTACTTC; CDR3 protein: CASSIRVSYEQYF
V gene: TRBV29-1; D gene: TRBD1; clone size: -; J gene: TRBJ2-7; CDR3 DNA: TGCAGCGTTTTGACAGGGGGGTCCCCCTACGAGCAGTACTTC; CDR3 protein: CSVLTGGSPYEQYF
V gene: TRBV7-9; D gene: TRBD1; clone size: -; J gene: TRBJ1-4; CDR3 DNA: TGTGCCAGCAGCTTGCGGGCTGACAGGGGAAGGGAAAAACTGTTTTTT; CDR3 protein: CASSLRADRGREKLFF